This is a list of T cell receptor beta chains from one sample in a study of cytomegalovirus exposure and HLA in healthy donors. The protocol was immunoSEQ multiplex PCR, while the TCRdb copy is restricted to in-frame clones and leaves out a portion. Counted here are 200,000 or so clones, more than 65% occurring once; the ten biggest clones make up around 1.7%. Source material: PBMCs. The receptor source for this set is a man between 45 and 60 years old in good health and CMV-seronegative. Both conserved end residues are trimmed from each CDR3. Size is stated for part of the rows, as once, few or many counts, or as a class when the clone is expanded.

j_gene: TRBJ2-7
v_gene: TRBV11-1
abundance: few
CDR3aa: ASSLTTYEQY

j_gene: TRBJ2-1
v_gene: TRBV4-1
abundance: -
CDR3aa: ASSQESAGALDEQF

j_gene: TRBJ2-1
v_gene: TRBV28
abundance: once
CDR3aa: ATTNGFTNEQF

j_gene: TRBJ2-2
v_gene: TRBV11-2
abundance: -
CDR3aa: ASSSGIGLAGGNTGELF

j_gene: TRBJ2-7
v_gene: TRBV27
abundance: once
CDR3aa: ASRQGWLDEQY

j_gene: TRBJ2-6
v_gene: TRBV5-1
abundance: -
CDR3aa: ASSLGTGTGANVLT

j_gene: TRBJ2-7
v_gene: TRBV27
abundance: -
CDR3aa: ASSSTGVGNEQY

j_gene: TRBJ2-1
v_gene: TRBV6-4
abundance: -
CDR3aa: ASSDYGSGNEQF

j_gene: TRBJ2-6
v_gene: TRBV28
abundance: few
CDR3aa: ASSSSKSVSGANVLT

j_gene: TRBJ1-2
v_gene: TRBV2
abundance: -
CDR3aa: ASTPVVETGYT

j_gene: TRBJ2-2
v_gene: TRBV11-2
abundance: -
CDR3aa: ASSLDGSRTGELF

j_gene: TRBJ1-1
v_gene: TRBV7-2
abundance: -
CDR3aa: ASSLKRTAMNTEAF

j_gene: TRBJ1-3
v_gene: TRBV7-2
abundance: -
CDR3aa: ASSPGGLAGNTIY

j_gene: TRBJ2-1
v_gene: TRBV5-1
abundance: -
CDR3aa: ASSSGLAPSYNEQF

j_gene: TRBJ2-7
v_gene: TRBV15
abundance: few
CDR3aa: ATSREGGSDEQY

j_gene: TRBJ1-5
v_gene: TRBV19
abundance: -
CDR3aa: ASRRGGQGNQPQH

j_gene: TRBJ2-2
v_gene: TRBV11-2
abundance: few
CDR3aa: ASSLSGIGTGGHGELF

j_gene: TRBJ1-2
v_gene: TRBV29-1
abundance: -
CDR3aa: SVERDSYDYGYT

j_gene: TRBJ1-1
v_gene: TRBV19
abundance: -
CDR3aa: ASTDRGFTEAF

j_gene: TRBJ1-1
v_gene: TRBV5-1
abundance: once
CDR3aa: ASSLARLGPNTEAF

j_gene: TRBJ1-5
v_gene: TRBV2
abundance: -
CDR3aa: ASSDSDSLGNQPQH

j_gene: TRBJ2-3
v_gene: TRBV4-1
abundance: -
CDR3aa: ASSLTGPYSTDTQY

j_gene: TRBJ1-2
v_gene: TRBV7-9
abundance: -
CDR3aa: ASSSRQRNYGYT

j_gene: TRBJ2-7
v_gene: TRBV11-2
abundance: -
CDR3aa: ASSRTGLDSYEQY

j_gene: TRBJ1-1
v_gene: TRBV19
abundance: few
CDR3aa: ASSIGWEATEAF

j_gene: TRBJ2-7
v_gene: TRBV5-6
abundance: -
CDR3aa: ASSLGAYYEQY

j_gene: TRBJ2-3
v_gene: TRBV2
abundance: -
CDR3aa: ASRASGLTDTQY

j_gene: TRBJ1-5
v_gene: TRBV28
abundance: -
CDR3aa: ASRHRGPPDPYSNQPQH

j_gene: TRBJ2-7
v_gene: TRBV13
abundance: -
CDR3aa: ASSPGQGRGFEQY

j_gene: TRBJ2-1
v_gene: TRBV18
abundance: -
CDR3aa: ASSSRGQGNYNEQF

j_gene: TRBJ2-3
v_gene: TRBV7-9
abundance: once
CDR3aa: ASSQQTGVLTDTQY

j_gene: TRBJ2-7
v_gene: TRBV18
abundance: -
CDR3aa: ASSPTKTPGEQY

j_gene: TRBJ1-5
v_gene: TRBV6-5
abundance: -
CDR3aa: ASSYSSVRGPQH

j_gene: TRBJ2-7
v_gene: TRBV7-9
abundance: -
CDR3aa: ASSFDLDSRYYEQY

j_gene: TRBJ1-1
v_gene: TRBV2
abundance: -
CDR3aa: ASSADRQAF

j_gene: TRBJ1-2
v_gene: TRBV5-1
abundance: few
CDR3aa: ASSYFGGGGRYYGYT

j_gene: TRBJ2-7
v_gene: TRBV27
abundance: -
CDR3aa: ASSLSSSGRPYEQY

j_gene: TRBJ2-7
v_gene: TRBV5-6
abundance: -
CDR3aa: ASSLVRAYEQY

j_gene: TRBJ2-7
v_gene: TRBV6-6
abundance: -
CDR3aa: ASSPPTSGAYEQY

j_gene: TRBJ2-5
v_gene: TRBV29-1
abundance: -
CDR3aa: SVGVGGETQY

j_gene: TRBJ1-2
v_gene: TRBV6-1
abundance: -
CDR3aa: ASIRTGGSYGYT

j_gene: TRBJ1-6
v_gene: TRBV27
abundance: -
CDR3aa: ASSSSDLSPLH

j_gene: TRBJ2-7
v_gene: TRBV11-2
abundance: few
CDR3aa: ASSPGWSGSVDEQY

j_gene: TRBJ1-1
v_gene: TRBV5-6
abundance: -
CDR3aa: ASSEAGTGGITEAF

j_gene: TRBJ1-2
v_gene: TRBV6-9
abundance: -
CDR3aa: ASTDLRENYGYT

j_gene: TRBJ1-3
v_gene: TRBV27
abundance: -
CDR3aa: ASSYSGSGNTIY

j_gene: TRBJ1-3
v_gene: TRBV6-4
abundance: -
CDR3aa: ASSGTTRHARENTIY

j_gene: TRBJ2-5
v_gene: TRBV5-1
abundance: once
CDR3aa: ASSLTSGGAETQY

j_gene: TRBJ1-2
v_gene: TRBV4-2
abundance: -
CDR3aa: ASSTWTGLNYGYT

j_gene: TRBJ2-1
v_gene: TRBV6-5
abundance: -
CDR3aa: ASSSLAGSSYNEQF

j_gene: TRBJ2-7
v_gene: TRBV6-5
abundance: -
CDR3aa: ASRQGLSYEQY